A few counts support the clone carrying this TCR beta chain. Its antigen remains unknown. The CDR3 has 16 amino acids. Trimming took 1 base from V and 0 from J; bases not matched to a gene: 6. Germline V gene data show CDR1 as LGHNA and CDR2 as YNFKEQ. 13 Jbeta primers and 60 Vbeta primers were used for the PCR. Using immunoSEQ multiplex PCR, the repertoire was profiled, and TCRdb retains in-frame clones only, with some absent. Found here are some 150,000 clones, 63% of them singletons; the top ten hold 6% to 8.5%. This entry belongs to a study of cytomegalovirus exposure and HLA in healthy donors. Study-level points and caveats: Researchers reported in a later analysis that a missense DCLRE1C variant was tied to TCR beta V- and J-gene trimming.

The V and J genes are TRBV4-2 and TRBJ2-7; 7 positions agree with TRBD2. The origin of this receptor is a woman aged 55-75 years in good health and CMV-seropositive. Sequences were obtained from PBMCs. CDR3 loop: CASSQAQVAGSYEQYF. The CDR3 DNA reads as TGTGCCAGCAGCCAAGCCCAGGTAGCGGGCTCCTACGAGCAGTACTTC.